A selection of T cell receptor beta chains follows, all from one sample in a study of control samples from healthy donors and cancer patients. Only in-frame clones appear in the TCRdb table, and some are missing; sequencing was by immunoSEQ multiplex PCR. The sample lists around 90,000 clones; about 85% were seen once. Sequenced input: blood. Receptor source: a man aged 30-40 years in good health. Each CDR3 is given with its conserved first and last residue. A D gene is named only where the DNA matches it firmly. Clone size is given for some rows only: seen once, a few or many times, or a class if the clone is expanded.

j_gene: TRBJ1-1; abundance: .; v_gene: TRBV10-2; d_gene: .; CDR3aa: CASKLDDMNTEAFF; CDR3nt: TGCGCCAGCAAGTTGGATGATATGAACACTGAAGCTTTCTTT
j_gene: TRBJ1-4; abundance: .; v_gene: TRBV6-5; d_gene: TRBD1; CDR3aa: CASRTGSTNEKLFF; CDR3nt: TGTGCCAGCAGGACAGGGTCAACTAATGAAAAACTGTTTTTT
j_gene: TRBJ1-1; abundance: few; v_gene: TRBV5-1; d_gene: .; CDR3aa: CASSLSVIGNTEAFF; CDR3nt: TGCGCCAGCAGCTTGTCGGTTATCGGGAACACTGAAGCTTTCTTT
j_gene: TRBJ1-1; abundance: .; v_gene: TRBV5-8; d_gene: .; CDR3aa: CASSPRERGREAFF; CDR3nt: TGTGCCAGCAGTCCGAGAGAGAGGGGGAGAGAAGCTTTCTTT
j_gene: TRBJ1-3; abundance: .; v_gene: TRBV28; d_gene: .; CDR3aa: CASSFLSSGNTIYF; CDR3nt: TGTGCCAGCAGTTTTCTCAGCTCTGGAAACACCATATATTTT
j_gene: TRBJ2-3; abundance: .; v_gene: TRBV5-1; d_gene: TRBD2; CDR3aa: CASSFGGYTDTQYF; CDR3nt: TGCGCCAGCAGCTTCGGGGGGTACACAGATACGCAGTATTTT
j_gene: TRBJ2-5; abundance: .; v_gene: TRBV5-5; d_gene: .; CDR3aa: CASSSGPGMAETQYF; CDR3nt: TGTGCCAGCAGCTCCGGCCCGGGGATGGCGGAGACCCAGTACTTC
j_gene: TRBJ2-3; abundance: .; v_gene: TRBV30; d_gene: .; CDR3aa: CAWSSGAWTDTQYF; CDR3nt: TGTGCCTGGAGCTCCGGGGCCTGGACAGATACGCAGTATTTT
j_gene: TRBJ2-1; abundance: few; v_gene: TRBV2; d_gene: TRBD2; CDR3aa: CASLAGEYNEQFF; CDR3nt: TGTGCCAGCCTAGCGGGAGAGTACAATGAGCAGTTCTTC
j_gene: TRBJ1-6; abundance: .; v_gene: TRBV5-6; d_gene: .; CDR3aa: CASSSTHQGHLHF; CDR3nt: TGTGCCAGCAGCTCTACCCACCAGGGCCATCTCCACTTT
j_gene: TRBJ1-1; abundance: once; v_gene: TRBV6-1; d_gene: .; CDR3aa: CASSDLLGGTEAFF; CDR3nt: TGTGCCAGCAGTGATTTGTTAGGGGGAACTGAAGCTTTCTTT
j_gene: TRBJ1-2; abundance: .; v_gene: TRBV13; d_gene: .; CDR3aa: CASSFLQGNYGYTF; CDR3nt: TGTGCCAGCAGCTTTCTCCAGGGTAACTATGGCTACACCTTC
j_gene: TRBJ1-1; abundance: once; v_gene: TRBV27; d_gene: TRBD1; CDR3aa: CASSKQGPLGEAFF; CDR3nt: TGTGCCAGCAGTAAACAGGGGCCCCTCGGTGAAGCTTTCTTT
j_gene: TRBJ1-5; abundance: .; v_gene: TRBV6-5; d_gene: .; CDR3aa: CASSYSGGLPQHF; CDR3nt: TGTGCCAGCAGTTACTCGGGGGGATTGCCCCAGCATTTT
j_gene: TRBJ1-2; abundance: .; v_gene: TRBV11-3; d_gene: .; CDR3aa: CASSPIGRLPTF; CDR3nt: TGTGCCAGCAGCCCAATTGGACGCCTTCCTACCTTC
j_gene: TRBJ2-7; abundance: .; v_gene: TRBV12-3/TRBV12-4; d_gene: .; CDR3aa: CASSLGREQYF; CDR3nt: TGTGCCAGCAGTTTAGGGCGAGAGCAGTACTTC
j_gene: TRBJ2-5; abundance: .; v_gene: TRBV30; d_gene: TRBD1; CDR3aa: CAWRRQGVETQYF; CDR3nt: TGTGCCTGGAGAAGACAGGGCGTCGAGACCCAGTACTTC
j_gene: TRBJ2-5; abundance: .; v_gene: TRBV12-5; d_gene: .; CDR3aa: CASGLFKETQYF; CDR3nt: TGTGCTAGTGGTTTGTTCAAAGAGACCCAGTACTTC
j_gene: TRBJ1-6; abundance: .; v_gene: TRBV6-5; d_gene: TRBD1; CDR3aa: CASSRTGRDSPLHF; CDR3nt: TGTGCCAGCAGTCGGACAGGGAGGGACTCACCCCTCCACTTT
j_gene: TRBJ2-2; abundance: .; v_gene: TRBV7-9; d_gene: .; CDR3aa: CASSLKGPVLNTGELFF; CDR3nt: TGTGCCAGCAGCCTAAAGGGGCCCGTCCTGAACACCGGGGAGCTGTTTTTT
j_gene: TRBJ2-3; abundance: .; v_gene: TRBV5-4; d_gene: TRBD2; CDR3aa: CASSSPSGTSADTQYF; CDR3nt: TGTGCCAGCAGTTCTCCCTCCGGGACTAGCGCAGATACGCAGTATTTT
j_gene: TRBJ1-1; abundance: .; v_gene: TRBV6-2/TRBV6-3; d_gene: .; CDR3aa: CASSLGRNTEAFF; CDR3nt: TGTGCCAGCAGTTTAGGACGGAACACTGAAGCTTTCTTT
j_gene: TRBJ1-5; abundance: .; v_gene: TRBV6-5; d_gene: .; CDR3aa: CASSYSGGSNQPQHF; CDR3nt: TGTGCCAGCAGTTACTCTGGGGGCAGCAATCAGCCCCAGCATTTT
j_gene: TRBJ1-2; abundance: once; v_gene: TRBV2; d_gene: .; CDR3aa: CACSRGAANYGYTF; CDR3nt: TGTGCCTGCAGCAGGGGAGCAGCTAACTATGGCTACACCTTC
j_gene: TRBJ2-1; abundance: .; v_gene: TRBV7-3; d_gene: .; CDR3aa: CASSPVGGQNNEQFF; CDR3nt: TGTGCCAGCAGCCCCGTTGGGGGCCAGAACAATGAGCAGTTCTTC
j_gene: TRBJ1-3; abundance: .; v_gene: TRBV12-3/TRBV12-4; d_gene: .; CDR3aa: CASSPGRGNTIYF; CDR3nt: TGTGCCAGCAGTCCGGGACGGGGAAACACCATATATTTT
j_gene: TRBJ1-1; abundance: .; v_gene: TRBV12-3/TRBV12-4; d_gene: TRBD1; CDR3aa: CASSRRQGTEAFF; CDR3nt: TGTGCCAGCAGCCGACGACAGGGGACTGAAGCTTTCTTT
j_gene: TRBJ2-3; abundance: .; v_gene: TRBV20-1; d_gene: TRBD2; CDR3aa: CSASSRTSDLDTQYF; CDR3nt: TGCAGTGCGAGTTCCCGGACTAGCGATCTAGATACGCAGTATTTT
j_gene: TRBJ1-5; abundance: .; v_gene: TRBV5-8; d_gene: TRBD1; CDR3aa: CASSVPGQGQPQHF; CDR3nt: TGTGCCAGCAGCGTGCCGGGACAGGGTCAGCCCCAGCATTTT
j_gene: TRBJ1-2; abundance: .; v_gene: TRBV5-1; d_gene: .; CDR3aa: CASSLEGREYGYTF; CDR3nt: TGCGCCAGCAGCTTGGAAGGCAGGGAATATGGCTACACCTTC
j_gene: TRBJ2-7; abundance: few; v_gene: TRBV6-1; d_gene: .; CDR3aa: CASSEQNGYEQYF; CDR3nt: TGTGCCAGCAGTGAACAAAACGGCTACGAGCAGTACTTC
j_gene: TRBJ2-1; abundance: .; v_gene: TRBV5-1; d_gene: .; CDR3aa: CASSLYVGGGNEQFF; CDR3nt: TGCGCCAGCAGCTTGTATGTCGGGGGTGGGAATGAGCAGTTCTTC
j_gene: TRBJ2-3; abundance: .; v_gene: TRBV7-9; d_gene: .; CDR3aa: CASSLRVGISTDTQYF; CDR3nt: TGTGCCAGCAGCTTAAGGGTGGGCATTAGCACAGATACGCAGTATTTT
j_gene: TRBJ2-3; abundance: .; v_gene: TRBV30; d_gene: TRBD1; CDR3aa: CAWSVRTGGRTDTQYF; CDR3nt: TGTGCCTGGAGTGTACGGACAGGGGGCAGGACAGATACGCAGTATTTT
j_gene: TRBJ1-2; abundance: .; v_gene: TRBV7-9; d_gene: .; CDR3aa: CASSPYFLGDHGYTF; CDR3nt: TGTGCCAGCAGCCCTTATTTCCTGGGGGATCACGGCTACACCTTC
j_gene: TRBJ1-5; abundance: .; v_gene: TRBV6-5; d_gene: TRBD1; CDR3aa: CASSSRDSNQPQHF; CDR3nt: TGTGCCAGCAGTTCCCGGGACAGTAATCAGCCCCAGCATTTT
j_gene: TRBJ1-3; abundance: .; v_gene: TRBV10-3; d_gene: TRBD1; CDR3aa: CAISMTLDRAQGTIYF; CDR3nt: TGTGCCATCAGTATGACCCTGGACAGGGCTCAGGGCACCATATATTTT
j_gene: TRBJ1-2; abundance: .; v_gene: TRBV7-9; d_gene: .; CDR3aa: CASSLGTDRRSYYGYTF; CDR3nt: TGTGCCAGCAGCTTAGGAACCGATAGGCGATCTTACTATGGCTACACCTTC
j_gene: TRBJ1-2; abundance: .; v_gene: TRBV6-5; d_gene: .; CDR3aa: CASSYSASSGYTF; CDR3nt: TGTGCCAGCAGTTACTCTGCGAGCAGTGGCTACACCTTC
j_gene: TRBJ1-1; abundance: once; v_gene: TRBV6-5; d_gene: .; CDR3aa: CASSYSGLSGGTEAFF; CDR3nt: TGTGCCAGCAGTTACTCGGGTCTGTCGGGGGGCACTGAAGCTTTCTTT
j_gene: TRBJ2-5; abundance: once; v_gene: TRBV12-3/TRBV12-4; d_gene: .; CDR3aa: CASSLSETQYF; CDR3nt: TGTGCCAGCAGTTTATCAGAGACCCAGTACTTC
j_gene: TRBJ1-1; abundance: once; v_gene: TRBV3-1/TRBV3-2; d_gene: .; CDR3aa: CASSQVEGRAEAFF; CDR3nt: TGTGCCAGCAGCCAAGTAGAGGGCCGTGCTGAAGCTTTCTTT
j_gene: TRBJ1-2; abundance: medium-sized; v_gene: TRBV12-3/TRBV12-4; d_gene: TRBD1; CDR3aa: CASSWTGSYGYTF; CDR3nt: TGTGCCAGCAGTTGGACAGGATCTTATGGCTACACCTTC